The clone carrying this TCR beta chain was seen more than once but under ten times. The length of the CDR3 is 15 residues. The V gene end was trimmed by 7 bases and the J gene end by 3 bases; junction bases not matched to a gene: 12. CDR1 and CDR2 (germline): ENHRY, SYGVKD. TCRdb fed the RT-PCR reads into MiXCR, producing one record per CDR3 protein. The sample yields around 700,000 distinct CDR3 sequences, 11% to 15% seen once. This receptor was identified in a female donor in good health, serving as a healthy control. This chain joins TRBV10-3 and TRBJ2-7; 7 bases are a match to TRBD1. Sample: memory CD4+ T cells from blood. The CDR3 DNA reads as TGTGCCATCACTGCAGGGGCAGGGGGATTCTACGAGCAGTACTTC. This sequence encodes CAITAGAGGFYEQYF.